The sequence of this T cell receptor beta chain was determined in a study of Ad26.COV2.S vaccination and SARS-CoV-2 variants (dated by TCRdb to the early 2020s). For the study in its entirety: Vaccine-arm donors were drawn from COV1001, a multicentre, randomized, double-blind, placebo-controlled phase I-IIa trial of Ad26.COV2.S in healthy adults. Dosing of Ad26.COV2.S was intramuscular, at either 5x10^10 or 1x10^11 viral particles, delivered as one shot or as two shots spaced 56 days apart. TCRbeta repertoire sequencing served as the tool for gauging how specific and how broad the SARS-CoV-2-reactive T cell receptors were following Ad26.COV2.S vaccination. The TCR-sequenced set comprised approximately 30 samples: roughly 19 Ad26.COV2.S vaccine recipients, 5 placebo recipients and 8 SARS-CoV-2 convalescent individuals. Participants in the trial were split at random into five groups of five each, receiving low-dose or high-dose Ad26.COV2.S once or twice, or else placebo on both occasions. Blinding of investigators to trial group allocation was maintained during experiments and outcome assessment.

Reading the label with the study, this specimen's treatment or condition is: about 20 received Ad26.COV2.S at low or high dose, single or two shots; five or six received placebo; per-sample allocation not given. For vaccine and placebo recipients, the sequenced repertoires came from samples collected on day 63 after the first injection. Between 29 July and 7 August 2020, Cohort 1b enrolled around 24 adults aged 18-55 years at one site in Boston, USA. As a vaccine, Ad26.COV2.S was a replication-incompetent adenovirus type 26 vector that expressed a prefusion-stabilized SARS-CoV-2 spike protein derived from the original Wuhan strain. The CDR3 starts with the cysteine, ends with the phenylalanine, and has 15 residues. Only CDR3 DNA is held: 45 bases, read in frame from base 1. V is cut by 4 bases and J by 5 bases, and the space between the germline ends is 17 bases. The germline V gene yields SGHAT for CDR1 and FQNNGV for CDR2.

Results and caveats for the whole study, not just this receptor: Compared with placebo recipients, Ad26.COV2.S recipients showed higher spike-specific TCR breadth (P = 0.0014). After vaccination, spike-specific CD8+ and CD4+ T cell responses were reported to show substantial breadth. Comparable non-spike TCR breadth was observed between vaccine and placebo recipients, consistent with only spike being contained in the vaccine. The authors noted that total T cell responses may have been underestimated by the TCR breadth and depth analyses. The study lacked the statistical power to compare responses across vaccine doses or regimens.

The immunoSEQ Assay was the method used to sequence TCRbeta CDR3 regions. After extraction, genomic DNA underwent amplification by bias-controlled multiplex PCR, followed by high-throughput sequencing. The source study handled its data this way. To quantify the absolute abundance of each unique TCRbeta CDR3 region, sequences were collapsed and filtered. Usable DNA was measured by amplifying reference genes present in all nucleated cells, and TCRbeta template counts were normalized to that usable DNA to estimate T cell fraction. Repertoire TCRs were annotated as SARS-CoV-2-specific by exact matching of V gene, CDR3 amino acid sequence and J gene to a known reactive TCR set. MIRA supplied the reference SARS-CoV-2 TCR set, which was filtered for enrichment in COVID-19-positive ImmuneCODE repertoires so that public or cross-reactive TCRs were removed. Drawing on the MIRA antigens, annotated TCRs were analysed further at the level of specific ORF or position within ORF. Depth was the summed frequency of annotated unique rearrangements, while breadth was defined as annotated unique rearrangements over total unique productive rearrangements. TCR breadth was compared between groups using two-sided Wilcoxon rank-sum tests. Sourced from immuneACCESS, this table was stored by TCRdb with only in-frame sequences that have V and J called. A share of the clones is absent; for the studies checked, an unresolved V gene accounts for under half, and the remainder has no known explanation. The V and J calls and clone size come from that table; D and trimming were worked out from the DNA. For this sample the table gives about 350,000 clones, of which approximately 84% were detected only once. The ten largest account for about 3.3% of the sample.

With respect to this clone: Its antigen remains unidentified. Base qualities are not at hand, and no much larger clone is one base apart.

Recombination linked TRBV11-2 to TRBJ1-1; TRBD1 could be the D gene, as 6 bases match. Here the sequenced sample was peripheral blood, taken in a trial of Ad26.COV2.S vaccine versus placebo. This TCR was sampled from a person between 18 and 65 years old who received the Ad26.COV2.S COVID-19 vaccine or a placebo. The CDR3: CASSWNGQSKTEAFF. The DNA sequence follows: TGTGCCAGCAGCTGGAACGGACAGTCCAAAACTGAAGCTTTCTTT. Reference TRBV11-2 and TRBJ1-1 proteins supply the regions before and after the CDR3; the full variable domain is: EAGVAQSPRYKIIEKRQSVAFWCNPISGHATLYWYQQILGQGPKLLIQFQNNGVVDDSQLPKDRFSAERLKGVDSTLKIQPAKLEDSAVYLCASSWNGQSKTEAFFGQGTRLTVV.